This TCR beta chain derives from a study of T cells in Graves' hyperthyroidism and ophthalmopathy. Germline V gene data show CDR1 as SNHLY and CDR2 as FYNNEI. The CDR3 contains 15 residues. Amplification yielded TCR beta CDR3 regions, with RNA transcripts as the source. In the first-round RT-PCR of the TCR CDR3, the HTBI primer set was used. TCRdb re-called the multiplex PCR reads with MiXCR, one entry per CDR3 protein. The table records under 350,000 distinct CDR3 sequences, around 20% of them present only once. A note on this clonotype: Sequence at one end of the junction differs from germline and may be a read error.

This sequence was found in a woman aged 50 to 60 with Graves' hyperthyroidism. The gene calls are TRBV2 and TRBJ1-1; possible D gene TRBD1, 5 bases. The sequencing input was blood. The CDR3 loop reads CASNSGMTLNTEAFF. Written as DNA, the CDR3 is TGTGCCAGCAACTCAGGGATGACCCTAAACACTGAGGCTTTCTTT.